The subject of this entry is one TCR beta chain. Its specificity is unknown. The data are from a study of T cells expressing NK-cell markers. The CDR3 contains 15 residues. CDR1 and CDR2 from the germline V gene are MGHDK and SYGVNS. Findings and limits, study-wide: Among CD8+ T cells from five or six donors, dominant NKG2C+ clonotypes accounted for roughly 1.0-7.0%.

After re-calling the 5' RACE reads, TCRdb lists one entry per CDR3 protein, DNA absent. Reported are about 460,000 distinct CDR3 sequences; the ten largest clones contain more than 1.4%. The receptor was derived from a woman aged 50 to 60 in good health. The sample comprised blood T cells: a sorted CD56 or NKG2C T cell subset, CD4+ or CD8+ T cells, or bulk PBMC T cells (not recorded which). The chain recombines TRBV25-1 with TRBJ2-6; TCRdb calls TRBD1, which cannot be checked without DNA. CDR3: CASVDQGPGANVLTF.